This T cell receptor beta chain was profiled in a study of control samples from healthy donors and cancer patients. Assay used: immunoSEQ multiplex PCR; TCRdb lists only in-frame clones, some missing. The data show about 73,000 clones, with around 92% seen just once and around 20% held by the top ten. The V gene lost 3 bases and the J gene lost 4 bases, with 10 bases spanning the gap. The CDR3 runs 13 residues. CDR1 LGHNA and CDR2 YNFKEQ come from the germline V gene. Source material: PBMCs. The sequence was obtained from a man between 60 and 75 years old with lung cancer. This sequence joins TRBV4-2 and TRBJ2-7, with a tentative D call TRBD2 (6 bases). CDR3 DNA sequence: TGTGCCAGCAGCCAGGGACTTGGATACGAGCAGTACGTC. Its protein is CASSQGLGYEQYV.